These 20 T cell receptor beta chains came from one sample sequenced in a study of a mutant IDH1 vaccine in newly diagnosed glioma. The time point denotes: week 23, last vaccination. In the vaccine, a single dose held 300 ug of the mutant IDH1 20-mer peptide, along with topical imiquimod. These receptors' targets are unknown. Libraries were prepared by immunoSEQ multiplex PCR; TCRdb keeps only in-frame clonotypes and omits some of them. The sample contains roughly 38,000 clones, around 74% of which appear only once. This specimen was PBMCs, taken from a glioma patient whose treatment included an IDH1 peptide vaccine. The receptors stem from a man in his fifties with glioma.

Concerning this clone: A much larger clonotype is one base distant, so this may be a read error. The same CDR3 is also encoded by other DNA sequences in this sample. The chain links TRBV6-6 to TRBJ1-2; TRBD1 matches 7 bases. V lost 6 bases, J lost 2 bases, and 3 bases stayed unmatched. Germline CDR1 and CDR2: MNHNY and SVGAGI (reference sequence). The CDR3 consists of 13 residues. In nucleotides, the CDR3 is TGTGCCAGCAGCCCGGGACAGAACTATGGCTACACCTTC. Amino acid sequence: CASSPGQNYGYTF.

The chain uses TRBV5-1 and TRBJ1-5; the D gene is possibly TRBD1 (5 bases). Germline V gene data show CDR1 as SGHRS and CDR2 as YFSETQ. The CDR3 covers 13 residues. Trimming took off 0 bases at V and 5 bases at J, with 6 bases between the two ends. The CDR3 loop reads CASSLGGDQPQHF. CDR3 nucleotide sequence: TGCGCCAGCAGCTTGGGGGGGGATCAGCCCCAGCATTTT.

The chain combines TRBV19 with TRBJ1-2; D perhaps matches TRBD1 (6 bases). CDR1 and CDR2 (germline): LNHDA, SQIVND (reference sequence). V was clipped by 10 bases and J by 6 bases, with 21 bases between them. The CDR3 loop spans 14 amino acids. DNA of the CDR3: TGTGCCACTCGAAGGGGGGAAAGTCTACATGGCTACACCTTC. Encoded protein: CATRRGESLHGYTF.

The V and J genes are TRBV19 and TRBJ1-5; weak D call: TRBD1 (6 bases). V dropped 4 bases and J dropped 5 bases, with 24 bases sitting between them. This CDR3 comprises 18 residues. CDR1 and CDR2 (germline): LNHDA, SQIVND (reference sequence). CDR3 nucleotides: TGTGCCAGTAGTACAAGAGGGGGGTTCGGGGCGGGAGATCAGCCCCAGCATTTT. This encodes CASSTRGGFGAGDQPQHF.

CDR3 DNA: TGTGCCAGCAGTAGGGCGACAGGGGGACTCGGTGGCTACACCTTC. This codes for CASSRATGGLGGYTF. The chain joins TRBV6-5 to TRBJ1-2, with 9 bases lining up with TRBD1. Germline V gives CDR1 MNHEY, CDR2 SVGAGI. With 5 bases clipped from V and 7 bases from J, the junction kept 11 bases outside the gene matches. The CDR3 is 15 residues long.

The chain combines TRBV6-1 with TRBJ1-2; a possible D gene is TRBD1 (6 bases). V was trimmed by 8 bases and J by 2 bases, leaving 9 bases between them. CDR3 length: 12 amino acids. Germline CDR1 and CDR2: MNHNS and SASEGT. Here the CDR3 reads CASRGPNYGYTF. The CDR3 coding sequence is TGTGCCAGCCGGGGGCCAAACTATGGCTACACCTTC.

This chain connects TRBV21-1 to TRBJ1-1. TRBV21-1 is noted as a pseudogene. The CDR3 runs 14 residues. The CDR3 spells CASRLGGGRAEAFF. CDR3 bases: TGTGCCAGCAGATTGGGAGGGGGCCGGGCTGAAGCTTTCTTT.

The J gene is TRBJ2-1, the V gene TRBV14; TRBD2 agrees at 10 bases. Trimming took 3 bases from V and 5 from J; bases not matched to a gene: 4. Germline V gene data show CDR1 as SGHDN and CDR2 as FVKESK. The CDR3 contains 15 residues. Here the CDR3 reads CASSQSGTSDNEQFF. CDR3 coding DNA: TGTGCCAGCAGCCAGAGCGGGACTAGCGACAATGAGCAGTTCTTC.

The chain links TRBV7-9 to TRBJ2-5; 8 nucleotides line up with TRBD1. With V trimmed by 5 bases and J by 5 bases, 13 bases remained unmatched. CDR1 SEHNR and CDR2 FQNEAQ come from the germline V gene (reference sequence). The CDR3 runs to 16 residues. The CDR3 spells CASSKNQGAGGETQYF. CDR3 coding DNA: TGTGCCAGCAGCAAAAATCAGGGGGCTGGGGGGGAGACCCAGTACTTC.

The CDR3 DNA is TGTGCCAGCAGCGAGCTGGGCTCAGGGACGTCGCAAGAGACCCAGTACTTC. Its translation: CASSELGSGTSQETQYF. The chain carries TRBV5-6 and TRBJ2-5; D is perhaps TRBD1 or TRBD2 (5 bases each). There are 17 residues in the CDR3. Trimming shortened V by 4 bases and J by 2 bases, and 21 bases separated the two germline ends. Germline lookup yields CDR1 SGHDT and CDR2 YYEEEE.

Only one count was recorded for this clone. This chain joins TRBV30 and TRBJ1-2; TRBD1 aligns across 10 bases. The CDR3 is made up of 14 amino acids. Germline trimming cut 3 bases from V and 5 bases from J; bases unmatched to any gene: 6. The V gene's germline CDR1 is GTSNPN and CDR2 SVGIG (reference sequence). The CDR3 nucleotides are TGTGCCTGGAGCAGGACAGGGGGACTTTATGGCTACACCTTC. This codes for CAWSRTGGLYGYTF.

This clone was recorded once. This chain connects TRBV5-6 to TRBJ1-2; unclear D gene. This CDR3 contains 13 residues. Germline CDR1 reads SGHDT; CDR2 reads YYEEEE. The ends were cut back, 4 bases at V and 0 bases at J, with 7 bases in the middle. CDR3 amino acids: CASSLDTNYGYTF. CDR3 in DNA: TGTGCCAGCAGCCTAGATACTAACTATGGCTACACCTTC.

V usage is TRBV5-4 and J usage is TRBJ1-1; D may be TRBD1 (6 bases). The CDR3 consists of 14 residues. Per the germline V gene, CDR1 is SGHNT and CDR2 is YYREEE (reference sequence). The V and J ends lost 4 bases and 5 bases respectively, with 15 bases between them. CDR3 DNA: TGTGCCAGCAGCGTGGGACAAGTCGGTACTGAAGCTTTCTTT. This translates into CASSVGQVGTEAFF.

The rearrangement joins TRBV6-6 to TRBJ2-5, with TRBD1 matching over 7 bases. J was trimmed by 2 bases and V by 5 bases; bases with no gene match: 5. CDR3 length: 14 residues. Germline V gene sequence: CDR1 MNHNY, CDR2 SVGAGI (reference sequence). Here the CDR3 DNA reads TGTGCCAGCAGTGGGACAGTAACACAAGAGACCCAGTACTTC. It codes for CASSGTVTQETQYF.

The chain has TRBV5-1 and TRBJ2-3; 10 bases are shared with TRBD2. The CDR3 has 15 residues. V dropped 1 base and J dropped 4; count of bases not matched to a gene: 3. Germline V lookup: CDR1 SGHRS, CDR2 YFSETQ. CDR3 region: CASSLRSGGADTQYF. DNA for the CDR3: TGCGCCAGCAGCTTGAGGAGCGGGGGGGCAGATACGCAGTATTTT.

V gene TRBV25-1 combines with J gene TRBJ1-4, with 7 bases fitting TRBD1. Per germline, CDR1 MGHDK and CDR2 SYGVNS. The V gene end was trimmed by 6 bases and the J gene end by 4 bases; junction bases not matched to a gene: 14. The length of the CDR3 is 17 residues. CDR3: CASSPLTGRTLNEKLFF. CDR3 nucleotides: TGTGCCAGCAGCCCACTGACAGGGAGAACTCTTAATGAAAAACTGTTTTTT.

Worth noting for this clone: The sample has other DNA sequences that encode this CDR3 too. This rearrangement joins TRBV30 to TRBJ2-2; D might be TRBD1 (5 bases). The V end lost 3 bases, the J end lost 6 bases, and 11 bases lay between the germline ends. Germline CDR1 GTSNPN, CDR2 SVGIG (reference sequence). The CDR3 sequence is 13 residues long. The CDR3 coding sequence is TGTGCCTGGAGCGTATCAGGGTCCGGGGAGCTGTTTTTT. It specifies CAWSVSGSGELFF.

The rearrangement links TRBV6-1 to TRBJ2-5, with D possibly matching TRBD1 (6 bases). Germline lookup yields CDR1 MNHNS and CDR2 SASEGT. The V and J ends lost 8 bases and 5 bases respectively, with 15 bases between them. The CDR3 contains 13 residues. Written as DNA, the CDR3 is TGTGCCAGCTCCCCACAGGGATGGGAGACCCAGTACTTC. Translation: CASSPQGWETQYF.

This clone appeared a few times. This sequence joins TRBV7-2 and TRBJ1-5; D is perhaps TRBD1 (6 bases). V gave up 5 bases and J gave up 6 bases, with 11 bases separating them. CDR1 is SGHTA, CDR2 FQGNSA, per germline. The CDR3 runs 13 residues. This chain's CDR3 is CASSPTGIQPQHF. The CDR3 DNA reads TGTGCCAGCAGCCCAACAGGGATTCAGCCCCAGCATTTT.

The chain joins TRBV29-1 to TRBJ1-1, with no clear D. The CDR3 spans 14 residues. Deletions cut 6 bases from V and 2 bases from J, with 16 bases between. Germline lookup yields CDR1 SQVTM and CDR2 ANQGSEA. CDR3 protein: CSVGRTALNTEAFF. As DNA, the CDR3 is TGCAGCGTAGGACGGACGGCATTAAACACTGAAGCTTTCTTT.